This entry describes one T cell receptor (beta chain). This sample is drawn from a study of cytomegalovirus exposure and HLA in healthy donors. Data came from immunoSEQ multiplex PCR; TCRdb stores just in-frame clones and leaves some out. The top ten hold around 2.4% of the sample, which has 150,000 to 200,000 clones, around four fifths seen once. CDR1 and CDR2 (germline): SNHLY, FYNNEI. The CDR3 contains 14 residues. V lost 3 bases and J lost 4; bases outside the gene matches: 4. The J gene is TRBJ2-7, the V gene TRBV2; 9 nucleotides agree with TRBD2. The origin of this receptor is a man in his thirties or forties in good health and CMV-seropositive. Sequenced input: PBMCs. CDR3 sequence (DNA): TGTGCCAGCAGTGATAGCGGGGGCAGGTACGAGCAGTACTTC. Encoded protein: CASSDSGGRYEQYF.